This is a list of T cell receptor beta chains from one sample in a study of tumor-infiltrating lymphocytes in oesophageal squamous cell carcinoma. TCRdb re-analysed the PCR reads in MiXCR, keeping a single row per CDR3 protein. The table shows 9,500 or so distinct CDR3 sequences, with roughly 60% occurring only once. The sample taken for sequencing was esophageal tumor tissue. The receptors originated from a male donor with esophageal squamous cell carcinoma. The CDR3 runs from the conserved cysteine through the conserved F or W. A D gene is named only where the DNA matches it firmly. For some rows the clone size is stated as once, few or many, or as a class when expanded; others skip it.

>few|TRBJ2-1|14|TRBV7-2|TRBD2
CASSGLAGRDEQFF
TGTGCCAGCAGCGGGCTAGCGGGACGGGATGAGCAGTTCTTC
>.|TRBJ2-1|13|TRBV7-3|.
CASSLDPSLGQFF
TGTGCCAGCAGCTTAGACCCTAGCTTGGGGCAGTTCTTC
>.|TRBJ2-1|18|TRBV6-1|.
CASSEAGIGLSSYNEQFF
TGTGCCAGCAGTGAAGCAGGTATAGGGCTAAGCTCCTACAATGAGCAGTTCTTC
>.|TRBJ2-5|13|TRBV7-9|.
CASSLRAEETQYF
TGTGCCAGCAGCTTACGGGCTGAAGAGACCCAGTACTTC
>.|TRBJ2-2|15|TRBV7-3|TRBD1
CASSFLQGATGELFF
TGTGCCAGCAGCTTTTTACAGGGGGCCACCGGGGAGCTGTTTTTT
>.|TRBJ1-1|14|TRBV7-3|.
CASSLPGYGTEAFF
TGTGCCAGCAGCTTACCCGGGTATGGCACTGAAGCTTTCTTT
>few|TRBJ1-1|12|TRBV7-8|.
CASSFSTREAFF
TGTGCCAGCAGCTTTTCGACCCGTGAAGCTTTCTTT
>.|TRBJ2-1|16|TRBV7-3|TRBD2
CASSTRGGGTYNEQFF
TGTGCCAGCAGCACGCGGGGGGGCGGGACCTACAATGAGCAGTTCTTC
>few|TRBJ2-1|12|TRBV7-2|.
CASSDWGGEQFF
TGTGCCAGCAGCGATTGGGGCGGTGAGCAGTTCTTC
>many|TRBJ2-1|16|TRBV2|TRBD2
CASSELGLAGSNEQFF
TGTGCCAGCAGTGAATTGGGCCTAGCGGGATCTAATGAGCAGTTCTTC
>.|TRBJ2-1|15|TRBV28|TRBD2
CASSLPLAAYNEQFF
TGTGCCAGCAGTTTGCCGCTAGCGGCATACAATGAGCAGTTCTTC
>.|TRBJ2-3|16|TRBV7-2|.
CASSLVEAGGTDTQYF
TGTGCCAGCAGCTTAGTAGAGGCAGGGGGCACAGATACGCAGTATTTT
>.|TRBJ1-2|16|TRBV24-1|TRBD1
CATSSVDRDLNYGYTF
TGTGCCACCAGTTCCGTCGACAGGGATCTTAACTATGGCTACACCTTC
>.|TRBJ2-1|13|TRBV7-2|.
CASSLQVRDEQFF
TGTGCCAGCAGCTTACAGGTGCGGGATGAGCAGTTCTTC
>once|TRBJ2-3|14|TRBV7-4|.
CASSSSRVADTQYF
TGTGCCAGCAGCTCCTCGAGGGTCGCAGATACGCAGTATTTT
>many|TRBJ2-5|14|TRBV11-1|.
CASSLGGARETQYF
TGTGCCAGCAGCTTAGGTGGGGCACGGGAGACCCAGTACTTC
>.|TRBJ2-7|14|TRBV6-1|TRBD1
CASSVGGETYEQYF
TGTGCCAGCAGTGTAGGGGGCGAAACCTACGAGCAGTACTTC
>.|TRBJ2-3|14|TRBV11-2|.
CASLRSYSTDTQYF
TGTGCCAGCCTCAGGAGCTATAGCACAGATACGCAGTATTTT
>medium-sized|TRBJ1-5|15|TRBV6-1|.
CASSERREGYQPQHF
TGTGCCAGCAGTGAGCGTAGGGAGGGGTATCAGCCCCAGCATTTT
>few|TRBJ2-1|14|TRBV6-1|.
CASSATYSNHEQFF
TGTGCCAGCAGTGCGACCTACAGTAACCATGAGCAGTTCTTC
>many|TRBJ2-1|15|TRBV5-1|.
CASTPVKSSYNEQFF
TGCGCCAGCACCCCGGTGAAGAGCTCCTACAATGAGCAGTTCTTC
>.|TRBJ1-1|15|TRBV6-5|.
CASSEGLGGVTEAFF
TGTGCCAGCAGCGAAGGCCTAGGAGGGGTCACTGAAGCTTTCTTT
>.|TRBJ2-1|17|TRBV7-9|TRBD2
CASSSLGLAGGYNEQFF
TGTGCCAGCAGCTCCCTGGGGCTAGCGGGAGGTTACAATGAGCAGTTCTTC
>once|TRBJ2-5|16|TRBV7-2|TRBD2
CASSLLGLAGAETQYF
TGTGCCAGCAGCTTATTGGGACTAGCGGGAGCGGAGACCCAGTACTTC
>.|TRBJ2-7|16|TRBV7-3|.
CASSYRGPSGTYEQYF
TGTGCCAGCAGCTACAGGGGGCCTAGCGGGACCTACGAGCAGTACTTC
>.|TRBJ2-1|15|TRBV7-2|TRBD1
CASSLEGQTNNEQFF
TGTGCCAGCAGCTTAGAGGGACAGACAAACAATGAGCAGTTCTTC
>few|TRBJ2-1|16|TRBV7-6|TRBD2
CASSSHPSGSGNEQFF
TGTGCCAGCAGCTCCCATCCTAGCGGGAGTGGCAATGAGCAGTTCTTC
>.|TRBJ2-7|15|TRBV6-2/TRBV6-3|TRBD1
CASSSRGGASYEQYF
TGTGCCAGCAGTTCTCGAGGGGGCGCCTCCTACGAGCAGTACTTC
>medium-sized|TRBJ2-7|12|TRBV6-1|.
CASTFGRYEQYF
TGTGCCAGCACCTTCGGTCGCTACGAGCAGTACTTC
>.|TRBJ1-2|17|TRBV7-2|TRBD1
CASSSQTGTVRDYGYTF
TGTGCCAGCAGCTCGCAAACCGGGACAGTTAGGGACTATGGCTACACCTTC
>once|TRBJ2-1|15|TRBV7-2|.
CASSLGVGAPNEQFF
TGTGCCAGCAGCTTAGGGGTAGGGGCCCCAAATGAGCAGTTCTTC
>.|TRBJ2-7|18|TRBV6-8|TRBD2
CASSYSRKPGLGLNEQYF
TGTGCCAGCAGTTACTCGAGGAAACCGGGACTAGGCCTCAATGAGCAGTACTTC
>many|TRBJ1-3|14|TRBV5-4|.
CASSLGSSGNTIYF
TGTGCCAGCAGCTTAGGTAGCTCTGGAAACACCATATATTTT
>once|TRBJ2-7|11|TRBV7-2|.
CASSLTSEQYF
TGTGCCAGCAGCCTCACTTCCGAGCAGTACTTC
>.|TRBJ1-3|14|TRBV7-8|.
CASSLQGTGNTIYF
TGTGCCAGCAGCCTCCAGGGAACTGGAAACACCATATATTTT
>.|TRBJ2-1|16|TRBV7-2|TRBD2
CASSWLAGGPLNEQFF
TGTGCCAGCAGCTGGCTAGCGGGAGGGCCTCTGAATGAGCAGTTCTTC
>.|TRBJ2-1|16|TRBV7-6|.
CASSLASSSFVDEQFF
TGTGCCAGCAGCTTAGCGTCCAGCTCTTTCGTCGATGAGCAGTTCTTC
>.|TRBJ2-7|12|TRBV7-8|.
CASSLTPYEQYF
TGTGCCAGCAGCTTAACTCCCTACGAGCAGTACTTC
>few|TRBJ2-7|16|TRBV7-8|TRBD2
CASSLGSSGSSYEQYF
TGTGCCAGCAGCTTAGGTTCTAGCGGGAGCTCCTACGAGCAGTACTTC
>.|TRBJ2-7|14|TRBV7-2|.
CASSLAAGTHEQYF
TGTGCCAGCAGCTTAGCGGCGGGAACCCACGAGCAGTACTTC
>.|TRBJ2-5|16|TRBV28|.
CASSFGGIWYQETQYF
TGTGCCAGCAGTTTTGGGGGGATATGGTACCAAGAGACCCAGTACTTC
>.|TRBJ1-1|12|TRBV7-9|.
CASSDQGLGAFF
TGTGCCAGCAGCGACCAGGGTCTCGGAGCTTTCTTT
>.|TRBJ2-2|15|TRBV6-6|TRBD2
CASTGGGANTGELFF
TGTGCCAGCACCGGTGGGGGGGCGAACACCGGGGAGCTGTTTTTT
>medium-sized|TRBJ1-3|13|TRBV6-1|.
CASSWTSGNTIYF
TGTGCCAGCAGTTGGACCTCTGGAAACACCATATATTTT
>.|TRBJ2-7|14|TRBV7-6|TRBD2
CASSTGGGPYEQYF
TGTGCCAGCAGCACGGGGGGGGGACCCTACGAGCAGTACTTC
>.|TRBJ2-3|14|TRBV12-3/TRBV12-4|TRBD2
CASSFGGGADTQYF
TGTGCCAGCAGTTTTGGCGGGGGGGCAGATACGCAGTATTTT
>.|TRBJ2-7|18|TRBV7-2|TRBD2
CASSSGLAGASISYEQYF
TGTGCCAGCAGCTCCGGACTAGCGGGAGCGTCTATCTCCTACGAGCAGTACTTC
>many|TRBJ1-1|13|TRBV5-5|.
CASSLDLNTEAFF
TGTGCCAGCAGCTTGGACTTGAACACTGAAGCTTTCTTT
>.|TRBJ2-5|16|TRBV25-1|TRBD1
CASSVQGAQVTETQYF
TGTGCCAGCAGTGTACAGGGGGCACAAGTAACAGAGACCCAGTACTTC
>few|TRBJ2-1|15|TRBV7-7|.
CASSLFFAGENEQFF
TGTGCTAGCAGCTTATTTTTTGCAGGGGAAAATGAGCAGTTCTTC
>few|TRBJ1-1|13|TRBV7-3|.
CASSVLQGSEAFF
TGTGCCAGCAGCGTCCTACAGGGCTCTGAAGCTTTCTTT
>medium-sized|TRBJ2-5|14|TRBV12-3/TRBV12-4|.
CASARGFGQETQYF
TGTGCCAGCGCCCGGGGTTTTGGCCAAGAGACCCAGTACTTC
>few|TRBJ2-5|16|TRBV11-3|TRBD2
CASSYISSGRNDEQYF
TGTGCCAGCAGCTACATTAGCAGCGGGAGAAACGATGAGCAGTACTTC
>.|TRBJ1-5|16|TRBV7-8|.
CASSLVGGAGNQPQHF
TGTGCCAGCAGCTTAGTTGGGGGGGCTGGCAATCAGCCCCAGCATTTT
>few|TRBJ2-1|15|TRBV7-9|.
CASSFSGRSYNEQFF
TGTGCCAGCAGCTTTAGCGGCCGCTCCTACAATGAGCAGTTCTTC
>.|TRBJ2-2|15|TRBV5-4|TRBD1
CATYLQGTNTGELFF
TGTGCCACCTACTTACAGGGGACGAACACCGGGGAGCTGTTTTTT
>medium-sized|TRBJ1-3|17|TRBV12-3/TRBV12-4|TRBD1
CASSLRRGQGSGNTIYF
TGTGCCAGCAGTTTACGGAGGGGGCAGGGCTCTGGAAACACCATATATTTT
>few|TRBJ2-7|13|TRBV10-2|.
CASAPGSLYEQYF
TGCGCCAGCGCCCCAGGGTCTCTCTACGAGCAGTACTTC